Below, 4 T cell receptor beta chains from the same sample are listed, as sequenced in a study of blood T cell repertoires in COVID-19. Sequencing was performed with immunoSEQ multiplex PCR; in TCRdb, only in-frame clones are kept and a portion is missing. The sample records about 230,000 clones, around 83% being singletons. Sequenced material: peripheral blood. All receptors come from a woman between 45 and 60 years old with acute or convalescent COVID-19.

The chain is built from TRBV12-5 and TRBJ1-1, with 10 bases identical to TRBD1. This CDR3 has 14 residues. With V trimmed by 5 bases and J by 3 bases, 3 bases remained unmatched. From germline, CDR1 is LGHNT and CDR2 FRNRAP. This CDR3 reads CASGRTGGDTEAFF. CDR3 bases: TGTGCTAGTGGTCGGACAGGGGGGGACACTGAAGCTTTCTTT.

There are a few counts of this clone. This chain links TRBV19 with TRBJ1-6; 8 bases agree with TRBD1. CDR1 is LNHDA and CDR2 is SQIVND in the germline V gene (reference sequence). The CDR3 runs 16 residues. With 4 bases clipped from V and 8 bases from J, the junction kept 10 bases outside the gene matches. This CDR3 is CASSTLDRVGHSPLHF. CDR3 nucleotide sequence: TGTGCCAGTAGTACGCTGGACAGGGTGGGCCATTCACCCCTCCACTTT. Combining the CDR3 with reference TRBV19 and TRBJ1-6 gives the whole variable domain DGGITQSPKYLFRKEGQNVTLSCEQNLNHDAMYWYRQDPGQGLRLIYYSQIVNDFQKGDIAEGYSVSREKKESFPLTVTSAQKNPTAFYLCASSTLDRVGHSPLHFGNGTRLTVT.

V and J are TRBV7-8 and TRBJ2-7, with D uncertain. V was trimmed by 4 bases and J by 0 bases, leaving 10 bases between them. CDR1 and CDR2 (germline): SGHVS, FQNEAQ. This CDR3 is built from 14 residues. CDR3 residues: CASSSETNSYEQYF. CDR3 nucleotides: TGTGCCAGCAGCTCAGAAACTAACTCCTACGAGCAGTACTTC.

V gene TRBV19 combines with J gene TRBJ2-2; 10 bases line up with TRBD1. The junction had 3 bases not matched to a gene; V was cut back by 3 bases and J by 5 bases. Germline V lookup: CDR1 LNHDA, CDR2 SQIVND (reference sequence). The CDR3 runs 15 residues. CDR3 coding DNA: TGTGCCAGTAGTATCGGGGGACAGGGGACCGGGGAGCTGTTTTTT. Protein sequence: CASSIGGQGTGELFF.